The clone carrying this T cell receptor beta chain was seen only a few times. The antigen is unknown. V lost 2 bases and J 6 bases, leaving 8 bases between the germline ends. This CDR3 spans 12 amino acids. Germline CDR1 is SGHDN and CDR2 is FVKESK. Documented time point: newly diagnosed GD, antithyroid drugs for less than 3 months. Researchers made the TCR library from RNA that was extracted from PBMCs. These data originate in a study of regulatory T cells in long-lasting Graves disease. Findings of the study overall: Persistent disease was characterized by preferential usage of TRBV28, TRBJ1-2 and TRBJ2-5.

For TCR beta, libraries came from iRepertoire HTBI primers and Arm-PCR of CDR3 regions. MiXCR, run by TCRdb on the multiplex PCR reads, gives a single entry per CDR3 protein. The table has 350,000 to 550,000 distinct CDR3 sequences, more than 12% seen once. Separately, the same data were catalogued under a study of T cells in Graves' hyperthyroidism and ophthalmopathy. That investigation notes: Stable disease denoted Graves' hyperthyroidism without ophthalmopathy progression within 18 months.

The source is a woman in her twenties or thirties with Graves disease. The sample was peripheral blood mononuclear cells (PBMCs), taken at new diagnosis, from a patient treated with antithyroid drugs. The rearrangement links TRBV14 to TRBJ2-7, with D perhaps given as TRBD1 or TRBD2 (5 bases each). The CDR3 DNA sequence: TGTGCCAGCAGCCAATTTGGGGGCGAGCAGTACTTC. Translation: CASSQFGGEQYF.